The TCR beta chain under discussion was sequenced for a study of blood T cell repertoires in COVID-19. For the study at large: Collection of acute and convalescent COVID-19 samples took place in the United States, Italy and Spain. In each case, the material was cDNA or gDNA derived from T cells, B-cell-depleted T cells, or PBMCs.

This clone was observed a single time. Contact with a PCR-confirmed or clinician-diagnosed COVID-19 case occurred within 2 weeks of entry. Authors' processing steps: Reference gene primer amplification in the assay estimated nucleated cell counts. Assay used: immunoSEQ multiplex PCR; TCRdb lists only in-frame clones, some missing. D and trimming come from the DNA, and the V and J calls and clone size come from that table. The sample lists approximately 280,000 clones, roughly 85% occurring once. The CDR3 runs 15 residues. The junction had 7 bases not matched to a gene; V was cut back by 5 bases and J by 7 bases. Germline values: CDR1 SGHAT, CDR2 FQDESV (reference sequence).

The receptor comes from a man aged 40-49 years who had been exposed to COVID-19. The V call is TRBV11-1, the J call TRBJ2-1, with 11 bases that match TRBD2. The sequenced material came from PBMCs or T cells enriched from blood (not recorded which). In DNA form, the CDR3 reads TGTGCCAGCAGCCAGATAGCGGGAGGGGCAAATGAGCAGTTCTTC. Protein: CASSQIAGGANEQFF.